These 8 T cell receptor beta chains share one sample of origin, sequenced in a study of T-cell reconstitution after alpha-beta-depleted transplantation in children. This sample's TCRbeta library carried unique molecular identifier barcodes. MiXCR, applied by TCRdb to the PCR reads, yields one record per CDR3 protein. The table records around 270,000 distinct CDR3 sequences, over 9.5% of them present only once. This specimen consisted of PBMCs, obtained before TCRalphabeta/CD19-depleted stem cell transplant. The source is a boy under two years old with acute myeloid leukemia, due to receive a stem cell transplant.

The chain carries TRBV19 and TRBJ2-4; unclear D gene. The germline gives CDR1 LNHDA, CDR2 SQIVND (reference sequence). V shed 4 bases and J shed 0 bases, with 10 bases lying between them. The CDR3 runs to 15 residues. The CDR3 sequence: CASSRGKPAKNIQYF. DNA of the CDR3: TGTGCCAGTAGTAGAGGAAAGCCAGCCAAAAACATTCAGTACTTC.

This clonotype occurred a few times. The V and J genes are TRBV20-1 and TRBJ1-3, with 8 bases identical to TRBD1. CDR3 length: 14 amino acids. The germline gives CDR1 DFQATT, CDR2 SNEGSKA (reference sequence). V trimming: 5 bases; J trimming: 2 bases; junction bases outside the gene matches: 5. The CDR3 loop reads CSALDRDTGNTIYF. CDR3 nucleotide sequence: TGCAGTGCTTTGGACAGGGACACTGGAAACACCATATATTTT.

Many counts were recorded for this clonotype. This chain uses TRBV6-5 with TRBJ1-2; unclear D gene. CDR1 is MNHEY, CDR2 SVGAGI, per germline. V lost 8 bases to trimming and J lost 3 bases, with 7 bases between them. This CDR3 has 11 residues. The chain's CDR3 is CASVSHYGYTF. In DNA, the CDR3 is TGTGCCAGCGTCAGTCACTATGGCTACACCTTC.

The chain uses TRBV25-1 and TRBJ1-6; no clear D gene. Germline V gene data show CDR1 as MGHDK and CDR2 as SYGVNS. The CDR3 totals 13 residues. V lost 1 base and J 13 bases, leaving 11 bases between the germline ends. CDR3: CASSESNGRPLHF. Written as DNA, the CDR3 is TGTGCCAGCAGTGAATCGAACGGCAGGCCCCTCCACTTT.

There are many counts of this clonotype. V usage is TRBV12-3 or TRBV12-4 and J usage is TRBJ2-4, with a weak D call TRBD1 (5 bases). V shed 4 bases and J shed 1 base, with 11 bases lying between them. The CDR3 spans 15 residues. The CDR3 sequence is CASSSAGSAKNIQYF. CDR3 nucleotides: TGTGCCAGCAGTTCCGCAGGGTCGGCCAAAAACATTCAGTACTTC.

The rearrangement uses TRBV6-5 and TRBJ2-1; 7 bases map to TRBD2. The CDR3 runs to 14 residues. The V and J ends lost 5 bases and 7 bases, in that order; junction bases with no gene match: 8. Germline V gene sequence: CDR1 MNHEY, CDR2 SVGAGI. The chain's CDR3 is CASSPLGRANEQFF. DNA for the CDR3: TGTGCCAGCAGTCCCCTGGGGAGGGCAAATGAGCAGTTCTTC.

In its sample, this clonotype was seen many times. This chain connects TRBV29-1 to TRBJ2-7, with D perhaps TRBD2 (5 bases). The germline gives CDR1 SQVTM, CDR2 ANQGSEA. The V gene lost 4 bases and the J gene lost 7 bases, with 14 bases spanning the gap. The CDR3 has 12 residues. Written as DNA, the CDR3 is TGCAGCGTTGTAAGGCCAGAGCGGGAGCAGTACTTC. Translated, it gives CSVVRPEREQYF.

This clonotype was seen at least ten times. V gene TRBV7-9 combines with J gene TRBJ2-7; possible D gene TRBD1, 6 bases. The CDR3 sequence is 15 residues long. The V gene's germline CDR1 is SEHNR and CDR2 FQNEAQ (reference sequence). The germline V and J ends were trimmed by 5 bases and 0 bases, with 14 bases remaining between them. In DNA form, the CDR3 reads TGTGCCAGCAGCCGGAGGACAGCGAGCTCCTACGAGCAGTACTTC. Its translation is CASSRRTASSYEQYF.